This T cell receptor (beta chain) was found in a study of blood T cell repertoires in COVID-19. The wider study: T cells, B-cell-depleted T cells, or PBMCs provided the cDNA or gDNA that served as material.

Clones were read by immunoSEQ multiplex PCR, and TCRdb kept only the in-frame ones, dropping some. Here the sample spans 90,000 to 130,000 clones, roughly 83% being singletons. The V and J ends lost 5 bases and 10 bases respectively, with 11 bases between them. CDR3 length: 11 amino acids. Sequencing used peripheral blood. The J gene is TRBJ1-1, the V gene TRBV12-3 or TRBV12-4, with D maybe TRBD1 (5 bases). The sequence was collected from a woman in her sixties or seventies with acute or convalescent COVID-19. CDR3 in DNA: TGTGCCAGCAGTCGGGGGTCTGCAGCTTTCTTT. This encodes CASSRGSAAFF.